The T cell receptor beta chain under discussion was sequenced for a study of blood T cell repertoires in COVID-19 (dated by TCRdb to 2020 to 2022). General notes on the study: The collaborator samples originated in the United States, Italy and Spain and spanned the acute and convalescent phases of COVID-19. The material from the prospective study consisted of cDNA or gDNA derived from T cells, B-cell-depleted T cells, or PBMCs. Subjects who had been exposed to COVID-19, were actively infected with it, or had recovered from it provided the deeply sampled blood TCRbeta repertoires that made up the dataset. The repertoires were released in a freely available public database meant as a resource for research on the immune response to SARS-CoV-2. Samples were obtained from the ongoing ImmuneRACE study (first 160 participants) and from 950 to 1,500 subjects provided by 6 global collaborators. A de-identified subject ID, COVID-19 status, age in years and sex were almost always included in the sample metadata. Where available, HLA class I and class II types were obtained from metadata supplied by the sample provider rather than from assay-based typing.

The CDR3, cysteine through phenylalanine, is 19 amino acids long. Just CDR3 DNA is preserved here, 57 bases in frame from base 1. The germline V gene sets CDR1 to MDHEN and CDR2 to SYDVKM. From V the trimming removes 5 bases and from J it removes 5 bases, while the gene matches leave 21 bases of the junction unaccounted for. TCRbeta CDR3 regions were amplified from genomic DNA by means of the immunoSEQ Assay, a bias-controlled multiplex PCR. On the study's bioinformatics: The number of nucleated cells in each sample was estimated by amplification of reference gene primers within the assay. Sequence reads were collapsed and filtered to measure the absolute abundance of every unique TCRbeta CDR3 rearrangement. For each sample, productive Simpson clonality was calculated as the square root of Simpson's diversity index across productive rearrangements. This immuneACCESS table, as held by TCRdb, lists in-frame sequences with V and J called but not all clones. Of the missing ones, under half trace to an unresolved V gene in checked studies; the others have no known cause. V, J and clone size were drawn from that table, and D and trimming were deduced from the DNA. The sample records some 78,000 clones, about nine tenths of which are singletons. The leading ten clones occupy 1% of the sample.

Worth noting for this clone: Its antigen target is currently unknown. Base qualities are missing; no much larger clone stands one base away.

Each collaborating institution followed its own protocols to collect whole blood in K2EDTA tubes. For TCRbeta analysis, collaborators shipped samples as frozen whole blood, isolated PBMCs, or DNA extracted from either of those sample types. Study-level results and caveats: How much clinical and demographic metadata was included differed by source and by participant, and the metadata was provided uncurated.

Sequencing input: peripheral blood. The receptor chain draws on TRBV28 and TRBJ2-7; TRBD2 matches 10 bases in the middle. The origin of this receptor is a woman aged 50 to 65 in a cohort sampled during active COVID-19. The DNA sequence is TGTGCCAGCAGTCCCCCAAGCGGCTCGGGTCTAGCGGGAGTCCACGAGCAGTACTTC. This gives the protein CASSPPSGSGLAGVHEQYF.